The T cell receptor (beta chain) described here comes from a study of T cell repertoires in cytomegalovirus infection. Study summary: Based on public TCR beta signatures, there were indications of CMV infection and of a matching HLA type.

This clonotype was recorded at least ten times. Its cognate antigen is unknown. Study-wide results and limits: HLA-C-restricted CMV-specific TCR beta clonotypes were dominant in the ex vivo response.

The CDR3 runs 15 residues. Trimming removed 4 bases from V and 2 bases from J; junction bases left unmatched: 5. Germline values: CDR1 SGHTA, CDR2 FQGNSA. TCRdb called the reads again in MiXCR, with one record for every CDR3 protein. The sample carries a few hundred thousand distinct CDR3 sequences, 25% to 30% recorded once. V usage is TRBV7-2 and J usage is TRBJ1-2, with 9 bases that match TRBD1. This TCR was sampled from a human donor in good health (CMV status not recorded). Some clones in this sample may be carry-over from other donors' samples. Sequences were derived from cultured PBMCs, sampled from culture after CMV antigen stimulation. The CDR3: CASSYTGGGNYGYTF. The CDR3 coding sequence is TGTGCCAGCAGCTATACAGGGGGCGGGAACTATGGCTACACCTTC.